This TCR beta chain comes out of a study of regulatory T cells in long-lasting Graves disease. V lost 0 bases and J 1 base, leaving 11 bases between the germline ends. The CDR3 extends over 15 amino acids. Germline V CDR1 and CDR2: SGHDT, YYEEEE. Study results and caveats: Persistent patients had more shared public clonotypes (approximately 2,700) than new patients (about 920).

TCR beta libraries were built with iRepertoire HTBI primers and Arm-PCR of CDR3 regions. TCRdb analysed the multiplex PCR reads with MiXCR anew, one entry per CDR3 protein. The table includes some 250,000 distinct CDR3 sequences, 15% to 20% detected once. Specified time point: newly diagnosed GD, antithyroid drugs for less than 3 months. The TCR library was made from RNA extracted from PBMCs. Investigators report Graves' disease was diagnosed under American Thyroid Association guidelines. This clonotype was recorded at least ten times. Its antigen is still unknown. The data were also submitted as part of a second study, on T cells in Graves' hyperthyroidism and ophthalmopathy.

The TCR comes from a woman in her twenties or thirties with Graves disease. V usage is TRBV5-6 and J usage is TRBJ2-7; D not resolved. Sequencing was performed on peripheral blood mononuclear cells (PBMCs), taken at new diagnosis, from a patient treated with antithyroid drugs. The CDR3 coding sequence is TGTGCCAGCAGCTTGGTTAATACCGCATCCTACGAGCAGTACTTC. Translating gives CASSLVNTASYEQYF.